The clone carrying this TCR beta chain was detected ten times or more. The target antigen is unknown. The source of the sample is a study of blood T cells in healthy people across ages. Regarding the study as a whole: Naive and antigen-experienced cells could not be conclusively compared, given unsorted PBMCs. Those diversity estimates obtained from one million T cells were thought to be underestimates.

Germline V gene sequence: CDR1 DFQATT, CDR2 SNEGSKA (reference sequence). The CDR3 is 14 residues long. V lost 1 base and J lost 3, with 11 bases in between. The second PCR ran roughly 6 to 12 cycles with a sample-barcoded 5' primer and J-beta primers. Each cDNA molecule, via a template-switch adaptor with 12 random nucleotides, was tagged. In TCRdb, the 5' RACE reads were re-called with MiXCR into one record per CDR3 protein. The sample has approximately 810,000 distinct CDR3 sequences, around 28% seen once. Material: blood. The chain joins TRBV20-1 to TRBJ2-3, with D unclear. The TCR comes from a woman older than 75 in good health. This CDR3 reads CSARAQTSTDTQYF. CDR3 bases: TGCAGTGCTAGAGCCCAGACCTCTACAGATACGCAGTATTTT.